The rows below give T cell receptor beta chains drawn from one sample of a study of identical twins. MiXCR, run by TCRdb on the 5' RACE reads, gives a single entry per CDR3 protein. The data show a few hundred thousand distinct CDR3 sequences, about 12% seen once. The data were also submitted as part of a second study, on yellow fever vaccine responses in identical twins.

The material sequenced was memory (CD45RO+) T cells sorted from blood. The receptors stem from a woman aged 18-30 years in good health. CDR3s include the opening cysteine and the closing phenylalanine or tryptophan. The order of the fields is CDR3 DNA, CDR3 protein, clone size, J gene, D gene, V gene. The D gene is left open where the match is weak. The size entry is marked missing in some rows and otherwise reads once, few, many or a size class.

CDR3 DNA: TGTGCCAGCAGACAAACTAGCGGGGGGGAGGGTACGCAGTATTTT; CDR3 protein: CASRQTSGGEGTQYF; clone size: -; J gene: TRBJ2-3; D gene: TRBD2; V gene: TRBV12-3/TRBV12-4
CDR3 DNA: TGTGCCATAGGGACTAAAACCTACGAGCAGTACTTC; CDR3 protein: CAIGTKTYEQYF; clone size: few; J gene: TRBJ2-7; D gene: TRBD2; V gene: TRBV10-3
CDR3 DNA: TGTGCCAGCAGTTACCGGCCACGTGGGGTAGGCGGGAGGACCAACACCGGGGAGCTGTTTTTT; CDR3 protein: CASSYRPRGVGGRTNTGELFF; clone size: -; J gene: TRBJ2-2; D gene: TRBD2; V gene: TRBV6-2/TRBV6-3
CDR3 DNA: TGTGCCAGCGCCGGGACAGGGAATTCACCCCTCCACTTT; CDR3 protein: CASAGTGNSPLHF; clone size: few; J gene: TRBJ1-6; D gene: TRBD1; V gene: TRBV3-1
CDR3 DNA: TGCAGCGTTTTGGAGGGGACGGCCGAAGCTTTCTTT; CDR3 protein: CSVLEGTAEAFF; clone size: few; J gene: TRBJ1-1; D gene: -; V gene: TRBV29-1
CDR3 DNA: TGTGCCAGCAGGGAGCTGTTAGGAGGAAACATTCAGTACTTC; CDR3 protein: CASRELLGGNIQYF; clone size: -; J gene: TRBJ2-4; D gene: -; V gene: TRBV19
CDR3 DNA: TGTGCCAGCAGTTTAGTGGGACTAGCGGGGACCTACGAGCAGTACTTC; CDR3 protein: CASSLVGLAGTYEQYF; clone size: few; J gene: TRBJ2-7; D gene: TRBD2; V gene: TRBV12-3/TRBV12-4
CDR3 DNA: TGCAGTGCTAATTTTAGGTTCACAGATACGCAGTATTTT; CDR3 protein: CSANFRFTDTQYF; clone size: -; J gene: TRBJ2-3; D gene: -; V gene: TRBV20-1
CDR3 DNA: TGTGCCAGCAGCTTAGCGTCGAATGAGCAGTTCTTC; CDR3 protein: CASSLASNEQFF; clone size: many; J gene: TRBJ2-1; D gene: -; V gene: TRBV11-2
CDR3 DNA: TGCGCCAGCGGCGCGTTAGGGGGCAAGGAGGACATTCAGTACTTC; CDR3 protein: CASGALGGKEDIQYF; clone size: many; J gene: TRBJ2-4; D gene: TRBD1; V gene: TRBV5-1
CDR3 DNA: TGCAGTGCTAAACACTCTGGGGCCAACGTCCTGACTTTC; CDR3 protein: CSAKHSGANVLTF; clone size: few; J gene: TRBJ2-6; D gene: -; V gene: TRBV20-1
CDR3 DNA: TGCGCCAGCAGCCAAGTTACGGGTGGCGAGCAGTACTTC; CDR3 protein: CASSQVTGGEQYF; clone size: -; J gene: TRBJ2-7; D gene: -; V gene: TRBV4-3
CDR3 DNA: TGCGCCAGCAGCTCCCAGAGCACAGATACGCAGTATTTT; CDR3 protein: CASSSQSTDTQYF; clone size: -; J gene: TRBJ2-3; D gene: -; V gene: TRBV5-1
CDR3 DNA: TGTGCCAGCAGCTTAGCGCTGGGGTTTGGGAAAGCTTTCTTT; CDR3 protein: CASSLALGFGKAFF; clone size: -; J gene: TRBJ1-1; D gene: -; V gene: TRBV7-9
CDR3 DNA: TGTGCCAGCAGCTTAACCCTTACAGGGTCCCAGTACTTC; CDR3 protein: CASSLTLTGSQYF; clone size: many; J gene: TRBJ2-5; D gene: -; V gene: TRBV7-3
CDR3 DNA: TGCAGTGCTAGCAGGGGCGGCTCGGACATTCAGTACTTC; CDR3 protein: CSASRGGSDIQYF; clone size: -; J gene: TRBJ2-4; D gene: -; V gene: TRBV20-1
CDR3 DNA: TGTGCCAGCAGCCCTCTAGCGGGAGGTCCCTCGGAGACCCAGTACTTC; CDR3 protein: CASSPLAGGPSETQYF; clone size: -; J gene: TRBJ2-5; D gene: TRBD2; V gene: TRBV12-3/TRBV12-4
CDR3 DNA: TGCGCCAGCAGCGCCGGCGCAGATACGCAGTATTTT; CDR3 protein: CASSAGADTQYF; clone size: -; J gene: TRBJ2-3; D gene: -; V gene: TRBV5-1
CDR3 DNA: TGTGCCAGCTCACCACGTACTTGGGAGGGCTCCTACAATGAGCAGTTCTTC; CDR3 protein: CASSPRTWEGSYNEQFF; clone size: -; J gene: TRBJ2-1; D gene: TRBD2; V gene: TRBV18
CDR3 DNA: TGTGCCAGCAGTCGGGTCAGGAGGGAAAAACTGTTTTTT; CDR3 protein: CASSRVRREKLFF; clone size: -; J gene: TRBJ1-4; D gene: -; V gene: TRBV27
CDR3 DNA: TGTGCCAGCAGAAAATCCATGGAGCAGTACTTC; CDR3 protein: CASRKSMEQYF; clone size: -; J gene: TRBJ2-7; D gene: -; V gene: TRBV21-1
CDR3 DNA: TGTGCCAGCAGGAGACTCCAAAACACCGGGGAGCTGTTTTTT; CDR3 protein: CASRRLQNTGELFF; clone size: -; J gene: TRBJ2-2; D gene: -; V gene: TRBV12-3/TRBV12-4
CDR3 DNA: TGTGCCTCGAGGGTGTGGGACAGGGGATTTTCGGATTCACCCCTCCACTTT; CDR3 protein: CASRVWDRGFSDSPLHF; clone size: -; J gene: TRBJ1-6; D gene: TRBD1; V gene: TRBV30
CDR3 DNA: TGTGCCAGCAGTTCGGGGCCAGATACGCAGTATTTT; CDR3 protein: CASSSGPDTQYF; clone size: -; J gene: TRBJ2-3; D gene: -; V gene: TRBV28
CDR3 DNA: TGCAGTCCCGAACAGGGATCGGGAGAAAAACTGTTTTTT; CDR3 protein: CSPEQGSGEKLFF; clone size: many; J gene: TRBJ1-4; D gene: -; V gene: TRBV20-1
CDR3 DNA: TGTGCCAGCAGCTTGGGCCGGGTCACAGATACGCAGTATTTT; CDR3 protein: CASSLGRVTDTQYF; clone size: many; J gene: TRBJ2-3; D gene: -; V gene: TRBV5-1
CDR3 DNA: TGTGCCAGCAGTGATTCCTGGGGCGATGAGCAGTTCTTC; CDR3 protein: CASSDSWGDEQFF; clone size: few; J gene: TRBJ2-1; D gene: -; V gene: TRBV25-1
CDR3 DNA: TGTGCTAGCAGTGGGGACAGGGATATCGCCGGGGAGCTGTTTTTT; CDR3 protein: CASSGDRDIAGELFF; clone size: -; J gene: TRBJ2-2; D gene: TRBD1; V gene: TRBV25-1
CDR3 DNA: TGCGCCAGCAGCCGGACAGTTACCCAGGGGTACACTGAAGCTTTCTTT; CDR3 protein: CASSRTVTQGYTEAFF; clone size: many; J gene: TRBJ1-1; D gene: -; V gene: TRBV5-1
CDR3 DNA: TGTGCCAGCAGCTTAGTTCCAGACACCATATATTTT; CDR3 protein: CASSLVPDTIYF; clone size: few; J gene: TRBJ1-3; D gene: -; V gene: TRBV7-9
CDR3 DNA: TGTGCCAGCAGCCAAGCCCCGGCAATCCGGACCCAGTACTTC; CDR3 protein: CASSQAPAIRTQYF; clone size: few; J gene: TRBJ2-5; D gene: -; V gene: TRBV14
CDR3 DNA: TGTGCCACCAGCAGAGGCGGTTCTGGCATTCAGTACTTC; CDR3 protein: CATSRGGSGIQYF; clone size: -; J gene: TRBJ2-4; D gene: -; V gene: TRBV15
CDR3 DNA: TGCGCCAGCAGCTTGAAGGGTACGAGCGGGGAGCTGTTTTTT; CDR3 protein: CASSLKGTSGELFF; clone size: -; J gene: TRBJ2-2; D gene: -; V gene: TRBV5-1
CDR3 DNA: TGTGCCAGCAGCTTAAGGGTACTTGGAGCCGGGGAGCTGTTTTTT; CDR3 protein: CASSLRVLGAGELFF; clone size: few; J gene: TRBJ2-2; D gene: -; V gene: TRBV13